These 24 T cell receptor beta chains share one sample of origin, sequenced in a study of blood T cell repertoires in COVID-19. Libraries were prepared by immunoSEQ multiplex PCR; TCRdb keeps only in-frame clonotypes and omits some of them. Among about 190,000 clones listed, about 86% were seen once. Input material: peripheral blood. The receptors derive from a man younger than 40 with active or convalescent COVID-19.

This clone showed up just a few times. The chain recombines TRBV2 with TRBJ2-2; D possibly corresponds to TRBD1 (6 bases). V was clipped by 2 bases and J by 6 bases, with 16 bases between them. Germline CDR1 SNHLY, CDR2 FYNNEI. CDR3 length equals 16 residues. The CDR3 region has the DNA TGTGCCAGCAGTGAAACGGGGCAGGGGCGGTCCGGGGAGCTGTTTTTT. Translating it yields CASSETGQGRSGELFF.

The CDR3 sequence: CASSPESGGLYEQYV. CDR3 coding DNA: TGTGCCAGCTCACCAGAGAGCGGGGGGCTCTACGAGCAGTACGTC. This rearrangement joins TRBV18 to TRBJ2-7; TRBD2 matches at 9 bases. V lost 2 bases, J lost 3 bases, and 5 bases stayed unmatched. CDR3 length: 15 residues. Per germline, CDR1 KGHSH and CDR2 LQKENI.

This sequence joins TRBV5-1 and TRBJ2-5; possible D gene TRBD2, 5 bases. V lost 0 bases, J lost 3 bases, and 9 bases lay in between. Germline CDR1 and CDR2: SGHRS and YFSETQ. The CDR3 runs 14 residues. Here the CDR3 reads CASSLVEGKETQYF. CDR3 nucleotides: TGCGCCAGCAGCTTGGTCGAGGGAAAAGAGACCCAGTACTTC.

The chain recombines TRBV28 with TRBJ2-3; 14 nucleotides align to TRBD2. The CDR3 is 16 residues long. The germline CDR1 and CDR2 sequences are MDHEN and SYDVKM. Losses at the gene ends were 5 bases for V and 7 bases for J; bases not matched to a gene: 8. The CDR3 loop reads CASSKRLAGGVYTQYF. The CDR3 DNA sequence: TGTGCCAGCAGTAAACGACTAGCGGGGGGGGTGTATACGCAGTATTTT.

The chain is built from TRBV4-1 and TRBJ1-1; 10 nucleotides match TRBD1. The germline CDR1 and CDR2 sequences are MGHRA and YSYEKL. This CDR3 has 16 residues. Trimming took 1 base from V and 4 from J; bases not matched to a gene: 6. In DNA, the CDR3 is TGCGCCAGCAGCCAAGTACCGGGACAGGGGAGCACTGAAGCTTTCTTT. This codes for CASSQVPGQGSTEAFF.

The chain couples TRBV2 to TRBJ1-6, with D hard to call. The germline V and J ends were trimmed by 9 bases and 0 bases, with 6 bases remaining between them. Per the germline V gene, CDR1 is SNHLY and CDR2 is FYNNEI. This CDR3 has 13 amino acids. The CDR3 sequence is CARESSYNSPLHF. The CDR3 DNA sequence: TGTGCCAGAGAGAGCTCCTATAATTCACCCCTCCACTTT.

In this sample, this clone turned up once. This chain links TRBV9 with TRBJ2-5; TRBD1 matches at 9 bases. This CDR3 has 14 amino acids. Germline trimming cut 4 bases from V and 5 bases from J; bases unmatched to any gene: 6. Germline-derived CDR1 and CDR2 are SGDLS and YYNGEE. CDR3 bases: TGTGCCAGCAGCCCGGGGACAGGGTGGGAGACCCAGTACTTC. Its translation: CASSPGTGWETQYF.

The rearrangement uses TRBV13 and TRBJ1-1; D not certain. Trimming removed 5 bases at V and 1 base at J, with 11 bases between. Germline V gene lookup returns CDR1 PRHDT and CDR2 FYEKMQ (reference sequence). The CDR3 sequence is 14 residues long. CDR3 sequence reads: CASSTTDWNTEAFF. DNA for the CDR3: TGTGCCAGCAGCACGACGGACTGGAACACTGAAGCTTTCTTT.

This clone was picked up many times. The chain links TRBV7-9 to TRBJ2-5; TRBD1 is a possible D gene (5 bases). Germline V gene lookup returns CDR1 SEHNR and CDR2 FQNEAQ (reference sequence). V lost 6 bases and J lost 2, with 13 bases in between. There are 14 residues in the CDR3. CDR3 nucleotides: TGTGCCAGCAGAATAGACAGTTCTCAAGAGACCCAGTACTTC. It specifies CASRIDSSQETQYF.

This chain uses TRBV4-2 with TRBJ1-4; 9 bases are a match to TRBD1. Germline V gene data show CDR1 as LGHNA and CDR2 as YNFKEQ. This CDR3 spans 17 amino acids. V was pared by 0 bases and J by 8 bases, with 10 bases of the junction left unmatched. CDR3 in amino acids: CASSQDPTTGGSEKLFF. CDR3 DNA sequence: TGTGCCAGCAGCCAAGATCCGACGACAGGGGGTTCGGAAAAACTGTTTTTT.

This CDR3 is CATEAGNTIYF. The DNA for the CDR3 is TGTGCCACCGAGGCTGGAAACACCATATATTTT. The chain links TRBV28 to TRBJ1-3; no definite D call. The CDR3 is made up of 11 amino acids. Trimming shortened V by 10 bases and J by 2 bases, and 6 bases separated the two germline ends. The germline V gene encodes CDR1 MDHEN and CDR2 SYDVKM. Drawing the rest from reference TRBV28 and TRBJ1-3, the complete variable domain is DVKVTQSSRYLVKRTGEKVFLECVQDMDHENMFWYRQDPGLGLRLIYFSYDVKMKEKGDIPEGYSVSREKKERFSLILESASTNQTSMYLCATEAGNTIYFGEGSWLTVV.

The chain carries TRBV4-3 and TRBJ2-1; TRBD2 matches 12 bases. Losses at the gene ends were 0 bases for V and 3 bases for J; bases not matched to a gene: 3. The CDR3 has 17 amino acids. Germline V gene lookup returns CDR1 LGHNA and CDR2 YSLEER. CDR3 sequence reads: CASSQDKTSGSYNEQFF. The DNA for the CDR3 is TGCGCCAGCAGCCAAGATAAGACTAGCGGGAGCTACAATGAGCAGTTCTTC.

The chain is built from TRBV24-1 and TRBJ2-3, with 9 bases fitting TRBD2. Germline V gene data show CDR1 as KGHDR and CDR2 as SFDVKD. This CDR3 is 16 amino acids long. After removal of 0 bases from V and 3 bases from J, the junction contained 3 bases not matched to a gene. The CDR3 loop is CATSDLRREGTDTQYF. CDR3 DNA sequence: TGTGCCACCAGTGATTTGCGGCGGGAGGGGACAGATACGCAGTATTTT.

This rearrangement joins TRBV19 to TRBJ2-1, with D maybe TRBD1 (7 bases). CDR1 is LNHDA, CDR2 SQIVND, per germline (reference sequence). The CDR3 consists of 12 residues. V lost 5 bases and J 10 bases, leaving 12 bases between the germline ends. As DNA, the CDR3 is TGTGCCAGTAGTGCACAGGGGAGGGAGCAGTTCTTC. It specifies CASSAQGREQFF.

This clone was seen once. The chain is built from TRBV5-1 and TRBJ1-2; 8 positions agree with TRBD1. Germline V gene lookup returns CDR1 SGHRS and CDR2 YFSETQ. Unmatched junction bases numbered 7, after V lost 2 bases and J lost 1 base. The CDR3 spans 16 residues. This CDR3 is CASSFRQGAGNYGYTF. The CDR3 DNA reads TGCGCCAGCAGCTTCAGGCAGGGGGCCGGTAACTATGGCTACACCTTC.

The chain joins TRBV9 to TRBJ1-4, with D maybe TRBD1 (5 bases). CDR3 length: 19 residues. V dropped 1 base and J dropped 2 bases, with 21 bases sitting between them. Germline-derived CDR1 and CDR2 are SGDLS and YYNGEE. In nucleotides, the CDR3 is TGTGCCAGCAGCGTAAAGGGCCCGGCCGCAGGGTCCACTAATGAAAAACTGTTTTTT. Encoded protein: CASSVKGPAAGSTNEKLFF.

This clone was seen once. V gene TRBV24-1 combines with J gene TRBJ2-5; 7 bases fit TRBD2. CDR3 length: 15 amino acids. The germline CDR1 and CDR2 sequences are KGHDR and SFDVKD. The ends lost 1 base at V and 1 base at J; junction bases unmatched: 2. The CDR3 DNA is TGTGCCACCAGTGATTTAGGCGGGGGCCAAGAGACCCAGTACTTC. Residues: CATSDLGGGQETQYF.

The chain couples TRBV6-1 to TRBJ1-2; the match to TRBD1 covers 7 bases. Trimming took 8 bases from V and 2 from J; bases not matched to a gene: 5. The CDR3 extends over 13 amino acids. CDR1 is MNHNS and CDR2 is SASEGT in the germline V gene. Here the CDR3 reads CASEDRLNYGYTF. The DNA for the CDR3 is TGTGCCAGCGAGGACAGGCTAAACTATGGCTACACCTTC.

The chain uses TRBV7-9 and TRBJ1-6; D gene unclear. CDR1 is SEHNR, CDR2 FQNEAQ, per germline (reference sequence). CDR3 length equals 11 residues. Trimming left V 5 bases short and J 7 bases short, with 3 bases between. CDR3 sequence reads: CASSQNSPLHF. CDR3 DNA: TGTGCCAGCAGCCAAAATTCACCCCTCCACTTT.

This clone was seen a single time. The rearrangement joins TRBV4-1 to TRBJ1-1; no reliable D call. The CDR3 has 17 residues. CDR1 and CDR2 (germline): MGHRA, YSYEKL. Between the trimmed V and J ends, which lost 0 bases and 0 bases, there was a span of 14 bases. CDR3 residues: CASSQDEVGIMNTEAFF. The CDR3 DNA follows: TGCGCCAGCAGCCAAGATGAGGTAGGCATCATGAACACTGAAGCTTTCTTT.

This chain links TRBV28 with TRBJ1-1; D is possibly TRBD1 (6 bases). Germline V CDR1 and CDR2: MDHEN, SYDVKM. This CDR3 comprises 15 residues. V lost 8 bases and J lost 3, with 19 bases in between. Here the CDR3 DNA reads TGTGCCAGCGCGCGCGGGGGCGCGGGAGACACTGAAGCTTTCTTT. Residues: CASARGGAGDTEAFF.

The chain employs TRBV7-2 and TRBJ2-7; 8 nucleotides match TRBD2. The length of the CDR3 is 13 residues. With V trimmed by 3 bases and J by 2 bases, 0 bases remained unmatched. Germline CDR1 reads SGHTA; CDR2 reads FQGNSA. In nucleotides, the CDR3 is TGTGCCAGCAGCTTCGGGAGGGCCTACGAGCAGTACTTC. Residues: CASSFGRAYEQYF.

The chain recombines TRBV5-1 with TRBJ1-2, with 10 bases matching TRBD1. Germline V gene data show CDR1 as SGHRS and CDR2 as YFSETQ. V lost 0 bases to trimming and J lost 8 bases; unmatched junction nucleotides: 7. The CDR3 sequence is 15 residues long. The CDR3 here is CASSLGEGQGKGYTF. The CDR3 DNA reads TGCGCCAGCAGCTTGGGCGAGGGACAGGGGAAAGGCTACACCTTC.

This clone was seen a few times. This chain connects TRBV12-5 to TRBJ2-1, with 7 bases identical to TRBD2. The germline CDR1 and CDR2 sequences are LGHNT and FRNRAP. The CDR3 extends over 16 amino acids. V gave up 5 bases and J gave up 0 bases; unmatched junction bases: 7. The CDR3 here is CASGLSSGSSYNEQFF. CDR3 in DNA: TGTGCTAGTGGTCTATCTAGCGGAAGCTCCTACAATGAGCAGTTCTTC.